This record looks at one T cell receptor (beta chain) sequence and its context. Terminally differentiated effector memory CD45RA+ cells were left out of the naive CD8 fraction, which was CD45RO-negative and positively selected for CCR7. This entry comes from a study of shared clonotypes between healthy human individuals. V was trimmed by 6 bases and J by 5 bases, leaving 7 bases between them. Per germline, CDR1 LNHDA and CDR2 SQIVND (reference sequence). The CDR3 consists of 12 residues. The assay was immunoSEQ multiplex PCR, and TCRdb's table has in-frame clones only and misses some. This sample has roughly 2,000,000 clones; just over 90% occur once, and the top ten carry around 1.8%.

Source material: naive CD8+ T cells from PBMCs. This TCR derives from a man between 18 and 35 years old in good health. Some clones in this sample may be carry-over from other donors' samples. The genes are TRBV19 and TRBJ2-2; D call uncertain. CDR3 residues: CASRRETGELFF. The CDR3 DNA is TGTGCCAGTAGAAGGGAAACCGGGGAGCTGTTTTTT.